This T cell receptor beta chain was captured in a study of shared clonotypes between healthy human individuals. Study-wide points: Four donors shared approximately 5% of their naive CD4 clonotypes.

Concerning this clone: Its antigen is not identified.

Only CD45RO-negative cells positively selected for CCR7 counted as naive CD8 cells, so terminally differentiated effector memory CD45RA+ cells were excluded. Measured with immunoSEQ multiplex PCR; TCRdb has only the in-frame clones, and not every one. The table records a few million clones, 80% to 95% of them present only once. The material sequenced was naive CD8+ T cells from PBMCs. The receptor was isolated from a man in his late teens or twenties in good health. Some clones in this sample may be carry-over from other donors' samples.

The CDR3 reads CASSLADSPEAFF. Written as DNA, the CDR3 is TGTGCCAGCAGCTTGGCCGACAGCCCTGAAGCTTTCTTT. The V call is TRBV5-5, the J call TRBJ1-1; D is possibly TRBD1 (5 bases). The V end lost 0 bases, the J end lost 6 bases, and 9 bases lay between the germline ends. This CDR3 has 13 residues. The germline gives CDR1 SGHKS, CDR2 YYEKEE (reference sequence).